Described below is a single T cell receptor (beta chain) sequence and its context. This entry is derived from a study of blood T cells in healthy people across ages. Sample-barcoded 5' priming and a J-beta primer mix drove a second PCR of roughly 7 to 11 cycles. TCRdb re-analysed the 5' RACE reads in MiXCR, keeping a single row per CDR3 protein. The sample includes about a million distinct CDR3 sequences, about 48% of them seen just once. The germline V gene has CDR1 SEHNR and CDR2 FQNEAQ (reference sequence). There are 13 residues in the CDR3. The clonotype comes from a man aged 25-45 years in good health. The chain uses TRBV7-9 and TRBJ2-1; TRBD2 aligns across 9 bases. Sequencing was performed on blood. The CDR3 DNA follows: TGTACCCGCGGGACTAGCTTTGGCAATGAGCAGTTCTTC. It codes for CTRGTSFGNEQFF.